One and the same sample provided the 32 T cell receptor beta chains below, sequenced in a study of OX40 agonist ivuxolimab in advanced cancers. Assay used: immunoSEQ multiplex PCR; TCRdb lists only in-frame clones, some missing. The table includes roughly 56,000 clones, about 89% detected once. The source was CD4+ or CD8+ T cells sorted from blood, collected in a trial of the OX40 agonist ivuxolimab. These receptors all stem from an adult with an advanced solid tumor such as melanoma, head and neck, liver or kidney cancer.

V gene TRBV6-1 combines with J gene TRBJ2-3; TRBD2 aligns across 12 bases. Unmatched junction bases numbered 4, after V lost 9 bases and J lost 0 bases. CDR3 size: 15 residues. The V gene's germline CDR1 is MNHNS and CDR2 SASEGT. The CDR3 loop reads CASHTSGRSTDTQYF. The DNA for the CDR3 is TGTGCCAGTCACACTAGCGGGAGGAGCACAGATACGCAGTATTTT.

This clone was seen just once. The genes are TRBV27 and TRBJ2-3; D not certain. Between the trimmed V and J ends, which lost 0 bases and 6 bases, there was a span of 7 bases. Germline V CDR1 and CDR2: MNHEY, SMNVEV (reference sequence). The CDR3 is 13 amino acids. CDR3 loop: CASSLSIRDTQYF. CDR3 bases: TGTGCCAGCAGTTTATCGATTAGGGATACGCAGTATTTT.

This clone is a singleton in its sample. The chain joins TRBV5-1 to TRBJ2-7, with D perhaps being TRBD1 or TRBD2 (5 bases each). This CDR3 spans 14 amino acids. Trimming left V 7 bases short and J 0 bases short, with 14 bases between. The germline V gene has CDR1 SGHRS and CDR2 YFSETQ. The CDR3 loop is CASRWDGYSYEQYF. In DNA form, the CDR3 reads TGCGCCAGCCGGTGGGACGGTTACTCCTACGAGCAGTACTTC.

The rearrangement links TRBV5-1 to TRBJ2-2; D gene uncertain. Germline-derived CDR1 and CDR2 are SGHRS and YFSETQ. The length of the CDR3 is 14 residues. V was trimmed by 2 bases and J by 4 bases, leaving 9 bases between them. CDR3 sequence (DNA): TGCGCCAGCAGCTTTTTAGTTGGCACCGGGGAGCTGTTTTTT. Translation: CASSFLVGTGELFF.

The CDR3 DNA reads as TGTGCCAGCAGTGCCCTCCGGGACGGCAATCAGCCCCAGCATTTT. Translating it yields CASSALRDGNQPQHF. This chain links TRBV6-1 with TRBJ1-5, with TRBD1 as a possible D gene (5 bases). Germline CDR1 and CDR2: MNHNS and SASEGT. The CDR3 loop spans 15 amino acids. V was clipped by 4 bases and J by 2 bases, with 12 bases between them.

V usage is TRBV28 and J usage is TRBJ1-5, with D perhaps matching TRBD1 (5 bases). The CDR3 length is 13 residues. V lost 10 bases to trimming and J lost 3 bases, with 13 bases between them. Per the germline V gene, CDR1 is MDHEN and CDR2 is SYDVKM. The CDR3 nucleotides are TGTGCCACCAGGGAGGGTGACAATCAGCCCCAGCATTTT. Its protein product is CATREGDNQPQHF.

The genes are TRBV19 and TRBJ1-5; D remains ambiguous. Germline assignment: CDR1 LNHDA and CDR2 SQIVND (reference sequence). The CDR3 loop spans 12 amino acids. Trimming took off 8 bases at V and 4 bases at J, with 9 bases between the two ends. In nucleotides, the CDR3 is TGTGCCAGTGGACGGCCGAATCAGCCCCAGCATTTT. Protein product: CASGRPNQPQHF.

The V call is TRBV19, the J call TRBJ2-3; TRBD2 might be the D (7 bases). Germline assignment: CDR1 LNHDA and CDR2 SQIVND (reference sequence). CDR3 length: 13 residues. Written as DNA, the CDR3 is TGTGCTACTAAGGGGAGGGGGGCAGATACGCAGTATTTT. Translated: CATKGRGADTQYF.

This rearrangement joins TRBV11-2 to TRBJ1-4; D is unresolved. The CDR3 has 13 residues. The germline V and J ends were trimmed by 6 bases and 7 bases, with 12 bases remaining between them. Germline V gives CDR1 SGHAT, CDR2 FQNNGV. The CDR3 loop is CASSFGRGEKLFF. CDR3 DNA sequence: TGTGCCAGCAGTTTCGGGCGGGGTGAAAAACTGTTTTTT.

V usage is TRBV5-1 and J usage is TRBJ2-3; D gene ambiguous. The CDR3 is 14 amino acids. V dropped 1 base and J dropped 6 bases, with 12 bases sitting between them. In germline, CDR1 is SGHRS, CDR2 YFSETQ. CDR3 amino acids: CASSLWQSFDTQYF. The CDR3 DNA is TGCGCCAGCAGCTTGTGGCAAAGTTTCGATACGCAGTATTTT.

The CDR3 DNA sequence: TGTGCCATCAGTAGACAGGGAAAGGGATACGAGCAGTACTTC. This encodes CAISRQGKGYEQYF. V and J are TRBV10-3 and TRBJ2-7; 7 bases align to TRBD1. CDR3 length: 14 residues. Trimming took 5 bases from V and 4 from J; bases not matched to a gene: 8. Germline V gives CDR1 ENHRY, CDR2 SYGVKD.

The chain joins TRBV6-6 to TRBJ1-6; D is unclear. V was cut by 6 bases and J by 10 bases, with 10 bases left in between. Germline V gene sequence: CDR1 MNHNY, CDR2 SVGAGI (reference sequence). This CDR3 comprises 12 residues. The CDR3 region has the DNA TGTGCCAGCAGAAACTGGGAGTCACCCCTCCACTTT. This codes for CASRNWESPLHF.

This clone has a handful of counts. The chain employs TRBV5-1 and TRBJ2-7, with unresolved D. Trimming shortened V by 0 bases and J by 6 bases, and 10 bases separated the two germline ends. Germline loops: CDR1 SGHRS, CDR2 YFSETQ. The CDR3 is 13 amino acids. CDR3 residues: CASSLDSVGEQYF. The CDR3 nucleotides are TGCGCCAGCAGCTTGGACAGTGTCGGCGAGCAGTACTTC.

The V gene is TRBV6-5, the J gene TRBJ2-7; TRBD2 matches 13 bases. The CDR3 spans 15 residues. Trimming cost V 10 bases and J 3 bases; bases outside gene matches: 9. CDR1 is MNHEY, CDR2 SVGAGI, per germline. The CDR3 coding sequence is TGTGCCACCTCAGGACTAGCGGGAGCCGGCTACGAGCAGTACTTC. Amino acid sequence: CATSGLAGAGYEQYF.

The V gene is TRBV5-8, the J gene TRBJ2-3, with D unclear. Germline V gene lookup returns CDR1 SGHTS and CDR2 YDEGEE. Trimming stripped 0 bases from V and 7 bases from J, with 6 bases between. This CDR3 region has 12 residues. The CDR3 protein is CASSLVGYTQYF. The CDR3 DNA reads as TGTGCCAGCAGCTTGGTAGGGTATACGCAGTATTTT. Filled out from reference TRBV5-8 and TRBJ2-3, the complete variable domain reads EAGVTQSPTHLIKTRGQQATLRCSPISGHTSVYWYQQALGLGLQFLLWYDEGEERNRGNFPPRFSGRQFPNYSSELNVNALELEDSALYLCASSLVGYTQYFGPGTRLTVL.

This clone was seen more than once but under ten times. The chain recombines TRBV7-9 with TRBJ1-1; tentative D call: TRBD1 (6 bases). Germline-derived CDR1 and CDR2 are SEHNR and FQNEAQ (reference sequence). The V gene lost 1 base and the J gene lost 5 bases, with 8 bases spanning the gap. The length of the CDR3 is 13 residues. Written as DNA, the CDR3 is TGTGCCAGCAGCTTAGAAGGGGGGACTGAAGCTTTCTTT. This gives the protein CASSLEGGTEAFF.

In DNA form, the CDR3 reads TGCGCCAACCCGGACAGGGACAGCAATCAGCCCCAGCATTTT. It codes for CANPDRDSNQPQHF. This chain uses TRBV10-1 with TRBJ1-5; 8 positions agree with TRBD1. Germline loops: CDR1 WNHNN, CDR2 SYGVQD (reference sequence). This CDR3 has 14 residues. Trimming cost V 10 bases and J 1 base; bases outside gene matches: 6.

The chain joins TRBV6-4 to TRBJ2-1, with 7 nucleotides matching TRBD2. Germline V lookup: CDR1 MRHNA, CDR2 SNTAGT. Trimming cost V 3 bases and J 4 bases; bases outside gene matches: 3. The CDR3 has 14 amino acids. CDR3 in DNA: TGTGCCAGCAGTGAGAGCGGGGCTTACAATGAGCAGTTCTTC. Its translation is CASSESGAYNEQFF.

The table lists this clone with a few counts. The V and J genes are TRBV30 and TRBJ1-6, with D maybe TRBD1 (5 bases). This CDR3 comprises 14 residues. Per germline, CDR1 GTSNPN and CDR2 SVGIG (reference sequence). Trimming shortened V by 4 bases and J by 7 bases, and 14 bases separated the two germline ends. The CDR3 DNA sequence: TGTGCCTGGACCCGGGACCAGCCCAATTCACCCCTCCACTTT. This translates into CAWTRDQPNSPLHF.

The chain employs TRBV4-1 and TRBJ1-2; no clear D. Germline loops: CDR1 MGHRA, CDR2 YSYEKL. The CDR3 is made up of 13 amino acids. With 1 base removed from V and 6 bases from J, the gap between germline ends came to 9 bases. CDR3 region: CASSQAPSNGYTF. The CDR3 bases are TGCGCCAGCAGCCAAGCCCCCTCTAATGGCTACACCTTC.

This rearrangement joins TRBV29-1 to TRBJ1-1; TRBD1 might be the D (5 bases). The CDR3 totals 13 residues. Per germline, CDR1 SQVTM and CDR2 ANQGSEA. V was pared by 6 bases and J by 5 bases, with 16 bases between. CDR3 DNA: TGCAGCGTGGGGAAAGGGGCGGGAACTGAAGCTTTCTTT. It is translated as CSVGKGAGTEAFF.

The chain is built from TRBV9 and TRBJ2-5; 11 bases agree with TRBD2. The length of the CDR3 is 17 residues. Germline V gives CDR1 SGDLS, CDR2 YYNGEE. With 0 bases clipped from V and 2 bases from J, the junction kept 6 bases outside the gene matches. The CDR3 region is CASSVGGTSGPQETQYF. CDR3 nucleotides: TGTGCCAGCAGCGTAGGGGGGACTAGCGGCCCTCAAGAGACCCAGTACTTC. Full variable domain (missing parts from reference TRBV9 and TRBJ2-5): DSGVTQTPKHLITATGQRVTLRCSPRSGDLSVYWYQQSLDQGLQFLIQYYNGEERAKGNILERFSAQQFPDLHSELNLSSLELGDSALYFCASSVGGTSGPQETQYFGPGTRLLVL.

The chain carries TRBV5-1 and TRBJ1-5, with no clear D. Trimming stripped 4 bases from V and 4 bases from J, with 9 bases between. The CDR3 contains 13 residues. Germline CDR1 is SGHRS and CDR2 is YFSETQ. The CDR3 DNA sequence: TGCGCCAGCAGCCGGGTCCCGAATCAGCCCCAGCATTTT. Its translation is CASSRVPNQPQHF.

The chain carries TRBV27 and TRBJ2-7; D gene unclear. Germline V gene lookup returns CDR1 MNHEY and CDR2 SMNVEV (reference sequence). Between the trimmed V and J ends, which lost 2 bases and 3 bases, there was a span of 14 bases. This CDR3 has 15 residues. The CDR3 region is CASSLSYSGSYEQYF. The DNA of the CDR3 is TGTGCCAGCAGTTTAAGTTATTCAGGCAGCTACGAGCAGTACTTC.

V is TRBV30 and J is TRBJ1-2; D perhaps matches TRBD1 (6 bases). Looked up from germline, CDR1 is GTSNPN and CDR2 is SVGIG (reference sequence). There are 11 residues in the CDR3. Trimming cost V 3 bases and J 8 bases, with 10 bases left between them. CDR3 DNA: TGTGCCTGGAGCAGGGGTGACGGCTACACCTTC. It codes for CAWSRGDGYTF.

CDR3 loop: CASSLFEGADYGYTF. The CDR3 nucleotides are TGTGCCAGCAGCTTATTCGAAGGGGCAGACTATGGCTACACCTTC. The chain recombines TRBV7-8 with TRBJ1-2; D is perhaps TRBD1 (5 bases). Trimming shortened V by 2 bases and J by 3 bases, and 13 bases separated the two germline ends. CDR1 and CDR2 from the germline V gene are SGHVS and FQNEAQ. The CDR3 sequence is 15 residues long.

This clone was observed a single time. The rearrangement links TRBV18 to TRBJ1-3; D call uncertain. The germline gives CDR1 KGHSH, CDR2 LQKENI. CDR3 length equals 15 residues. Between the trimmed V and J ends, which lost 3 bases and 0 bases, there was a span of 9 bases. This CDR3 reads CASSPGQNSGNTIYF. CDR3 in DNA: TGTGCCAGCTCACCGGGTCAGAACTCTGGAAACACCATATATTTT. Full variable domain (remainder filled in from reference TRBV18 and TRBJ1-3): NAGVMQNPRHLVRRRGQEARLRCSPMKGHSHVYWYRQLPEEGLKFMVYLQKENIIDESGMPKERFSAEFPKEGPSILRIQQVVRGDSAAYFCASSPGQNSGNTIYFGEGSWLTVV.

This clone was observed a single time. CDR3 region: CAWSTGGNQPQHF. The CDR3 bases are TGTGCCTGGAGCACAGGGGGCAATCAGCCCCAGCATTTT. V and J are TRBV30 and TRBJ1-5; 7 positions match TRBD1. Germline V gene data show CDR1 as GTSNPN and CDR2 as SVGIG (reference sequence). There are 13 residues in the CDR3. V was pared by 3 bases and J by 2 bases, with 1 base of the junction left unmatched.

This clone has just one count. The CDR3 DNA reads as TGCGCCAGCAGCTTAGCTCGGGAGCCCCACGAGCAGTACTTC. It specifies CASSLAREPHEQYF. The rearrangement links TRBV5-1 to TRBJ2-7; D might be TRBD2 (6 bases). The CDR3 is 14 amino acids. The V end was cut by 2 bases, the J end by 5 bases, with 14 bases between. Germline CDR1 and CDR2: SGHRS and YFSETQ. Complete variable domain (other parts from reference TRBV5-1 and TRBJ2-7): KAGVTQTPRYLIKTRGQQVTLSCSPISGHRSVSWYQQTPGQGLQFLFEYFSETQRNKGNFPGRFSGRQFSNSRSEMNVSTLELGDSALYLCASSLAREPHEQYFGPGTRLTVT.

V usage is TRBV10-1 and J usage is TRBJ1-6, with TRBD1 matching over 8 bases. This CDR3 region has 18 residues. The germline V gene encodes CDR1 WNHNN and CDR2 SYGVQD (reference sequence). Losses at the gene ends were 6 bases for V and 2 bases for J; bases not matched to a gene: 12. CDR3: CASRKRTGRITYNSPLHF. CDR3 sequence (DNA): TGCGCCAGCAGGAAAAGGACAGGGAGGATCACCTATAATTCACCCCTCCACTTT.

This chain links TRBV30 with TRBJ1-2, with D possibly being TRBD1 (5 bases). CDR3 length: 11 amino acids. Germline V lookup: CDR1 GTSNPN, CDR2 SVGIG (reference sequence). Trimming removed 5 bases at V and 7 bases at J, with 11 bases between. CDR3 region: CAWGGSGGYTF. The CDR3 DNA follows: TGTGCCTGGGGGGGGAGTGGTGGCTACACCTTC.

J is TRBJ1-5 and V is TRBV6-5; a possible D gene is TRBD1 (5 bases). V was cut by 7 bases and J by 4 bases, with 14 bases left in between. The germline gives CDR1 MNHEY, CDR2 SVGAGI. This CDR3 region has 14 residues. CDR3 residues: CASTTQRGNQPQHF. The CDR3 DNA follows: TGTGCCAGCACCACCCAAAGGGGAAATCAGCCCCAGCATTTT.